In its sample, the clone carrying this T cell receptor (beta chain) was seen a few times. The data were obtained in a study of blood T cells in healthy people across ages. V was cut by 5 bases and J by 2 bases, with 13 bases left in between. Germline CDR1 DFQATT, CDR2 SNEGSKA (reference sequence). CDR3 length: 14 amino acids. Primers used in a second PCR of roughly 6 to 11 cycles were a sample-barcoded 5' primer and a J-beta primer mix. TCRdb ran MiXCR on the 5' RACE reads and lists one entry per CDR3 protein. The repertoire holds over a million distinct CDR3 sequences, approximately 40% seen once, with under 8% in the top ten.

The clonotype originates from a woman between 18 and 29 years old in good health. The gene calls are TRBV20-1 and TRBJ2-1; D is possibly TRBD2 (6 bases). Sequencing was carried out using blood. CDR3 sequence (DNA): TGCAGTGCTCCGACTAGAACTACCTACAATGAGCAGTTCTTC. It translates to CSAPTRTTYNEQFF.